Below are 16 T cell receptor beta chains sequenced from a single sample in a study of T-cell memory formation after mild COVID-19. TCRdb recomputed calls from the 5' RACE reads with MiXCR, one row per CDR3 protein. The table has 110,000 or so distinct CDR3 sequences, 15% to 20% seen once; the top ten hold roughly 5.5%. The material sequenced was PBMCs or a T cell subset sorted from them (not recorded which). These receptors originate from a man in his late teens or twenties who had mild COVID-19 (a few samples of this study predate the infection). Cell type and time point are not known.

V is TRBV7-7 and J is TRBJ1-1; TRBD1 might be the D (5 bases). The ends were cut back, 3 bases at V and 1 base at J, with 6 bases in the middle. This CDR3 spans 13 amino acids. Germline CDR1 is SSHAT and CDR2 is FNYEAQ (reference sequence). CDR3: CASSLTENTEAFF. DNA of the CDR3: TGTGCCAGCAGCTTGACAGAGAACACTGAAGCTTTCTTT.

The sample holds a few counts of this clonotype. The V and J genes are TRBV7-9 and TRBJ2-3; D is uncertain. This CDR3 contains 13 residues. Trimming took 5 bases from V and 3 from J, leaving 9 bases between them. Germline CDR1 is SEHNR and CDR2 is FQNEAQ (reference sequence). The CDR3 is CASSTTSTDTQYF. The CDR3 bases are TGTGCCAGCAGCACGACTTCAACAGATACGCAGTATTTT.

In this sample, this clonotype turned up a few times. V gene TRBV5-1 combines with J gene TRBJ2-5; D is perhaps TRBD1 (5 bases). The ends were cut back, 2 bases at V and 5 bases at J, with 13 bases in the middle. The length of the CDR3 is 14 residues. Looked up from germline, CDR1 is SGHRS and CDR2 is YFSETQ. DNA for the CDR3: TGCGCCAGCAGCTTTTGGGGCGCGGAGGAGACCCAGTACTTC. Its translation: CASSFWGAEETQYF. Full variable domain (rest looked up from reference TRBV5-1 and TRBJ2-5): KAGVTQTPRYLIKTRGQQVTLSCSPISGHRSVSWYQQTPGQGLQFLFEYFSETQRNKGNFPGRFSGRQFSNSRSEMNVSTLELGDSALYLCASSFWGAEETQYFGPGTRLLVL.

The chain has TRBV5-1 and TRBJ2-2; D is uncertain. Per the germline V gene, CDR1 is SGHRS and CDR2 is YFSETQ. V lost 0 bases to trimming and J lost 7 bases, with 10 bases between them. This CDR3 contains 14 residues. The CDR3 is CASSLEIGVGELFF. The CDR3 DNA is TGCGCCAGCAGCTTGGAGATTGGCGTCGGGGAGCTGTTTTTT.

Notes on this clonotype: A read error may produce the germline difference seen at one junction end. The V call is TRBV6-1, the J call TRBJ2-3, with a possible D match to TRBD1 (7 bases). The germline V gene encodes CDR1 MNHNS and CDR2 SASEGT. This CDR3 region has 18 residues. CDR3 nucleotides: TGTGACAGCAGTGCGCGCCCACGACAGGGAAGGGAGGCAGATACGCAGTATTTT. Protein product: CDSSARPRQGREADTQYF.

V and J are TRBV19 and TRBJ2-6; D ambiguous. This CDR3 is built from 15 residues. Per germline, CDR1 LNHDA and CDR2 SQIVND (reference sequence). V dropped 5 bases and J dropped 0 bases, with 8 bases sitting between them. CDR3 amino acids: CASSLTVSGANVLTF. CDR3 DNA sequence: TGTGCCAGTAGTTTAACAGTCTCTGGGGCCAACGTCCTGACTTTC.

This clonotype has just a few counts. The gene calls are TRBV5-1 and TRBJ2-5, with D uncertain. The CDR3 is made up of 13 amino acids. Trimming took 4 bases from V and 7 from J, leaving 14 bases between them. Germline V gene lookup returns CDR1 SGHRS and CDR2 YFSETQ. This CDR3 is CASSRTVLGTQYF. The CDR3 nucleotides read TGCGCCAGCAGCCGGACGGTTCTTGGGACCCAGTACTTC. Full variable domain (remainder filled in from reference TRBV5-1 and TRBJ2-5): KAGVTQTPRYLIKTRGQQVTLSCSPISGHRSVSWYQQTPGQGLQFLFEYFSETQRNKGNFPGRFSGRQFSNSRSEMNVSTLELGDSALYLCASSRTVLGTQYFGPGTRLLVL.

In its sample, this clonotype was seen a few times. The DNA for the CDR3 is TGCAGTGCTAGCGTTTCGGCTAGCGGGGAAGAGACCCAGTACTTC. Translated: CSASVSASGEETQYF. The chain combines TRBV20-1 with TRBJ2-5; 9 bases map to TRBD2. The CDR3 is 15 residues long. The V segment lost 3 bases and the J segment 3 bases; nucleotides outside the gene matches: 8. Germline lookup yields CDR1 DFQATT and CDR2 SNEGSKA (reference sequence).

The chain is built from TRBV28 and TRBJ2-7, with TRBD1 as a possible D gene (6 bases). V gave up 3 bases and J gave up 2 bases, with 11 bases separating them. Germline V gene sequence: CDR1 MDHEN, CDR2 SYDVKM. This CDR3 is built from 14 residues. Here the CDR3 DNA reads TGTGCCAGCAGTTTTCCGGGACAAGCCTACGAGCAGTACGTC. It yields the protein CASSFPGQAYEQYV.

This clonotype was seen a few times. This chain connects TRBV5-1 to TRBJ1-2; the D gene is possibly TRBD1 (5 bases). V gave up 4 bases and J gave up 5 bases, with 18 bases separating them. The CDR3 sequence is 15 residues long. Looked up from germline, CDR1 is SGHRS and CDR2 is YFSETQ. CDR3 in DNA: TGCGCCAGCAGCGTAGGTGCAGGGACCGTGTATGGCTACACCTTC. It specifies CASSVGAGTVYGYTF.

This clonotype was seen more than once but under ten times. This CDR3 reads CASSPLEGGNSPLHF. CDR3 coding DNA: TGCGCCAGCAGCCCTCTGGAGGGAGGCAATTCACCCCTCCACTTT. V is TRBV5-1 and J is TRBJ1-6; D gene ambiguous. CDR1 is SGHRS, CDR2 YFSETQ, per germline. CDR3 length equals 15 residues. V was shortened by 4 bases and J by 7 bases, with 15 bases between the two germline ends.

This clonotype was found a few times. V usage is TRBV6-2 or TRBV6-3 and J usage is TRBJ2-2, with D uncertain. Germline V CDR1 and CDR2: MNHEY, SVGEGT. Trimming cost V 4 bases and J 0 bases, with 12 bases left between them. This CDR3 comprises 16 residues. DNA of the CDR3: TGTGCCAGCAGTTTACGTGAGACCGCGAACACCGGGGAGCTGTTTTTT. Protein sequence: CASSLRETANTGELFF.

The genes are TRBV7-2 and TRBJ1-5; 10 nucleotides align to TRBD1. This CDR3 has 15 amino acids. Germline CDR1 SGHTA, CDR2 FQGNSA. J lost 11 bases, V lost 5 bases, and 12 bases had no gene match. CDR3 sequence reads: CASSPSPGTGVAQHF. The CDR3 bases are TGTGCCAGCAGCCCATCCCCAGGGACAGGGGTGGCCCAGCATTTT. The variable domain in full, completed from reference TRBV7-2 and TRBJ1-5, reads GAGVSQSPSNKVTEKGKDVELRCDPISGHTALYWYRQSLGQGLEFLIYFQGNSAPDKSGLPSDRFSAERTGGSVSTLTIQRTQQEDSAVYLCASSPSPGTGVAQHFGDGTRLSIL.

This clonotype showed up just a few times. The chain carries TRBV9 and TRBJ2-5, with a weak D call TRBD2 (6 bases). The CDR3 is 15 residues long. Trimming shortened V by 0 bases and J by 1 base, and 10 bases separated the two germline ends. The germline V gene encodes CDR1 SGDLS and CDR2 YYNGEE. CDR3 region: CASSVVGLTQETQYF. As DNA, the CDR3 is TGTGCCAGCAGCGTAGTGGGACTGACCCAAGAGACCCAGTACTTC.

The chain combines TRBV12-3 or TRBV12-4 with TRBJ2-5, with D maybe TRBD2 (6 bases). This CDR3 is 14 amino acids long. Trimming shortened V by 7 bases and J by 2 bases, and 14 bases separated the two germline ends. The CDR3 coding sequence is TGTGCCAGCACCCTGTGGGGGGTACAAGAGACCCAGTACTTC. It yields the protein CASTLWGVQETQYF.

This clonotype was seen many times. The J gene is TRBJ2-3, the V gene TRBV5-1; D gene ambiguous. Germline V gives CDR1 SGHRS, CDR2 YFSETQ. The CDR3 is 14 residues long. The V end was cut by 3 bases, the J end by 9 bases, with 17 bases between. In nucleotides, the CDR3 is TGCGCCAGCAGCTCCCAAGGTCCGGCAGGAACGCAGTATTTT. It codes for CASSSQGPAGTQYF.